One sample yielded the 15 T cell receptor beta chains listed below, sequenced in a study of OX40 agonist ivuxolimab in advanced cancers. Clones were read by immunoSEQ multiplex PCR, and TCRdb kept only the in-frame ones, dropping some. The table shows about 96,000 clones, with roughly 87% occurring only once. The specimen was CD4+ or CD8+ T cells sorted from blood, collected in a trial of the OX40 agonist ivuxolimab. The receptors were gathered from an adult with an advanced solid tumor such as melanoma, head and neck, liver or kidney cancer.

This CDR3 reads CASSFQRTDTQYF. The CDR3 DNA follows: TGTGCCAGTAGTTTCCAACGCACAGATACGCAGTATTTT. This rearrangement joins TRBV19 to TRBJ2-3, with D uncertain. V was cut by 5 bases and J by 1 base, with 7 bases left in between. This CDR3 is 13 amino acids long. Germline CDR1 reads LNHDA; CDR2 reads SQIVND (reference sequence).

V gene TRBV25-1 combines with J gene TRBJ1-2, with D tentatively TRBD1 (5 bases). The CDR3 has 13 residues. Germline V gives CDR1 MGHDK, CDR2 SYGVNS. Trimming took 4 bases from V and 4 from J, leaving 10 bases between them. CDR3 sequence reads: CASSVTETYGYTF. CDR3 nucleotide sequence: TGTGCCAGCAGTGTGACAGAGACCTATGGCTACACCTTC.

This CDR3 is CASSRRRTSNKETQYF. The CDR3 DNA follows: TGTGCCAGCAGCCGACGGCGGACTAGTAATAAAGAGACCCAGTACTTC. The genes are TRBV7-2 and TRBJ2-5; TRBD2 agrees at 7 bases. Germline lookup yields CDR1 SGHTA and CDR2 FQGNSA. V lost 5 bases, J lost 3 bases, and 12 bases stayed unmatched. CDR3 length: 16 residues. The complete variable domain, with remaining parts taken from reference TRBV7-2 and TRBJ2-5, reads GAGVSQSPSNKVTEKGKDVELRCDPISGHTALYWYRQSLGQGLEFLIYFQGNSAPDKSGLPSDRFSAERTGGSVSTLTIQRTQQEDSAVYLCASSRRRTSNKETQYFGPGTRLLVL.

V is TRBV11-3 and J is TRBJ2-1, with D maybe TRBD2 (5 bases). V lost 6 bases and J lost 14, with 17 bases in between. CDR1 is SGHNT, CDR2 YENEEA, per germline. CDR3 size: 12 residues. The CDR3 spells CASSPGLTEEFF. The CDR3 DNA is TGTGCCAGCAGTCCAGGCCTGACGGAGGAGTTCTTC.

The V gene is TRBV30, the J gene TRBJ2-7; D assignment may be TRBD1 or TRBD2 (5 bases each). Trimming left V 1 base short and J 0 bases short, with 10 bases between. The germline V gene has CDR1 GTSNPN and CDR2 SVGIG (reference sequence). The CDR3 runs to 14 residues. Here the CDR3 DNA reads TGTGCCTGGAGTGGAGGTGGGACCTCCTACGAGCAGTACTTC. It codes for CAWSGGGTSYEQYF.

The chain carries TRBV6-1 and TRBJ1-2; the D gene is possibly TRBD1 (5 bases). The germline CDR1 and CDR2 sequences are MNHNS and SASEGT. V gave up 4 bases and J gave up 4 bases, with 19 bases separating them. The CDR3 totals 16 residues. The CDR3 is CASSVEGWGTGYGYTF. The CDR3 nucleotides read TGTGCCAGCAGTGTCGAAGGGTGGGGGACTGGCTATGGCTACACCTTC.

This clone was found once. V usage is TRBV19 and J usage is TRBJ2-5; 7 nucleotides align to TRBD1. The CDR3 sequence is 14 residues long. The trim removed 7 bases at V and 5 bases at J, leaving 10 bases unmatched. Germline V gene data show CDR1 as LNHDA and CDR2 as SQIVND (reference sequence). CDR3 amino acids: CASTRQGDGETQYF. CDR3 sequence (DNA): TGTGCCAGTACCCGTCAGGGGGATGGGGAGACCCAGTACTTC.

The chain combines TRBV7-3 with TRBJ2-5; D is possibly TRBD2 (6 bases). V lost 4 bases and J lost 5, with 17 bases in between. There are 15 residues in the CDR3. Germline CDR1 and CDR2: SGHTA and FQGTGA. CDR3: CASSSTQGGKETQYF. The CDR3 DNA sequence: TGTGCCAGCAGCTCCACCCAGGGAGGCAAGGAGACCCAGTACTTC.

The chain's CDR3 is CATSTPPVVYGYTF. CDR3 nucleotide sequence: TGTGCCACCAGCACTCCCCCTGTAGTATATGGCTACACCTTC. The V gene is TRBV15, the J gene TRBJ1-2; D is ambiguous. Germline V gives CDR1 LNHNV, CDR2 YYDKDF (reference sequence). Trimming pared 4 bases from V and 5 bases from J, leaving 14 bases between. This CDR3 has 14 amino acids.

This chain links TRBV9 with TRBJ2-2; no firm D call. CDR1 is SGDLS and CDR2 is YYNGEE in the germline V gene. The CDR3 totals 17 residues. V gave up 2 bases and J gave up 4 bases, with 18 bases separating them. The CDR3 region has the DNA TGTGCCAGCAGCGTGACGTACCAAGGTGGATCCACCGGGGAGCTGTTTTTT. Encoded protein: CASSVTYQGGSTGELFF.

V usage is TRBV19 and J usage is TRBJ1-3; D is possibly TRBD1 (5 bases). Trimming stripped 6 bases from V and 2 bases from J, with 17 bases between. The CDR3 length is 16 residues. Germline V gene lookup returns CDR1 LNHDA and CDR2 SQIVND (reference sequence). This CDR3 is CASSTRDGAAGNTIYF. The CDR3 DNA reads TGTGCCAGTAGCACGCGAGATGGGGCCGCTGGAAACACCATATATTTT.

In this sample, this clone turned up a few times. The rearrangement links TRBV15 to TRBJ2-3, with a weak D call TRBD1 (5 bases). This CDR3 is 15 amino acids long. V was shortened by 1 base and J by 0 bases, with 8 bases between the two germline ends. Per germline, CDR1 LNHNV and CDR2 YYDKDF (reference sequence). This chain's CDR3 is CATSRGQTSTDTQYF. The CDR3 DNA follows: TGTGCCACCAGCAGAGGACAGACTAGCACAGATACGCAGTATTTT.

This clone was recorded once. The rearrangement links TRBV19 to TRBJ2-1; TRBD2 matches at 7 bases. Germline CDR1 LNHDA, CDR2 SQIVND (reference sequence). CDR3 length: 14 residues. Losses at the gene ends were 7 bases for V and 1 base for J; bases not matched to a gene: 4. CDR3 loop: CASKRRESYNEQFF. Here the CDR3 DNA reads TGTGCCAGTAAGCGGCGGGAGTCCTACAATGAGCAGTTCTTC.

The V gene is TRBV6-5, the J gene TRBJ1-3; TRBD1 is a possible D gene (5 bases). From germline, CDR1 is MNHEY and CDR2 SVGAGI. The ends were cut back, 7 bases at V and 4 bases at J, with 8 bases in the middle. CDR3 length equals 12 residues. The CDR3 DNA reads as TGTGCCAGCATAGGGACCGGAAACACCATATATTTT. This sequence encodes CASIGTGNTIYF.

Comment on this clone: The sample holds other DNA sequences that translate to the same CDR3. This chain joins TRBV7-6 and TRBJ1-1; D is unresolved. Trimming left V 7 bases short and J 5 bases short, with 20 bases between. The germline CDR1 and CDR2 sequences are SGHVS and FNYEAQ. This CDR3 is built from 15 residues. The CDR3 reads CASIKTGSSRTEAFF. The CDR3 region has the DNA TGTGCCAGCATCAAGACGGGGAGTTCGAGGACTGAAGCTTTCTTT.